The present T cell receptor (beta chain) was sequenced within a study of metastatic and nonmetastatic thyroid tumors. Study-wide context: Patients with malignant and benign thyroid disease provided blood and tumor or nodule tissue, whose repertoires were compared.

Deletions cut 3 bases from V and 2 bases from J, with 10 bases between. The CDR3 is 13 residues long. From germline, CDR1 is DFQATT and CDR2 SNEGSKA (reference sequence). TCRdb reprocessed the PCR reads via MiXCR. The sample holds about 13,000 clones; 30% to 35% are singletons and the top ten take around an eighth. Thyroid surgery had not been preceded by any treatment in any patient. This receptor was taken from a male donor with papillary thyroid cancer or a benign thyroid nodule (not recorded which). Some clones in this sample may be carry-over from other donors' samples. The specimen sequenced was tumor tissue. The V gene is TRBV20-1, the J gene TRBJ1-2; possible D gene TRBD1, 5 bases. The CDR3 coding sequence is TGCAGTGCTAGGGGTGGGGGAAACTATGGCTACACCTTC. Amino acid sequence: CSARGGGNYGYTF.